This T cell receptor (beta chain) was recovered during a study of T cells in Graves' hyperthyroidism and ophthalmopathy. There are 15 residues in the CDR3. Germline CDR1 is MNHNS and CDR2 is SASEGT. The ends were cut back, 4 bases at V and 0 bases at J, with 10 bases in the middle. RNA transcripts gave rise to amplified TCR beta CDR3 regions. HTBI primers drove first-round RT-PCR of the TCR CDR3. From the multiplex PCR reads, TCRdb called clonotypes with MiXCR, one entry per CDR3 protein. This sample has 650,000 to 700,000 distinct CDR3 sequences, with 17% found just once. The authors obtained PBMCs from over 7.5 ml of fresh peripheral blood. This clonotype has only a few counts.

The TCR was taken from a man aged 45-60 years with Graves' hyperthyroidism. This chain connects TRBV6-1 to TRBJ1-5; D is uncertain. The sample consisted of blood. As DNA, the CDR3 is TGTGCCAGCAGTGTAGAGGGTTATAGCAATCAGCCCCAGCATTTT. Translating it yields CASSVEGYSNQPQHF.